The 14 T cell receptor beta chains below come from one sample, sequenced in a study of neurological immune-mediated disorders. MiXCR, run by TCRdb on the 5' RACE reads, gives a single entry per CDR3 protein. The sample has more than 75,000 distinct CDR3 sequences; about 4.5% are singletons. The time point denotes: longitudinal time-point 3. The sequenced material came from PBMCs. These TCRs come from a woman aged 55-69 years with multiple sclerosis.

This clonotype was seen many times. J is TRBJ1-2 and V is TRBV28, with D possibly matching TRBD1 (5 bases). Trimming removed 6 bases from V and 3 bases from J, with 11 bases in between. Germline values: CDR1 MDHEN, CDR2 SYDVKM. There are 13 residues in the CDR3. Here the CDR3 reads CASRPGHDYGYTF. The CDR3, as DNA: TGTGCCAGCAGGCCAGGGCACGACTATGGCTACACCTTC.

This clonotype came up many times. The chain links TRBV5-6 to TRBJ2-1; the D is unclear. Germline assignment: CDR1 SGHDT and CDR2 YYEEEE. With 0 bases removed from V and 7 bases from J, the gap between germline ends came to 8 bases. The CDR3 length is 13 residues. CDR3 bases: TGTGCCAGCAGCTTGGGGCCTAGTAATGAGCAGTTCTTC. Translated, it gives CASSLGPSNEQFF.

The table lists this clonotype with many counts. The chain recombines TRBV29-1 with TRBJ1-2; a possible D gene is TRBD1 (6 bases). Germline-derived CDR1 and CDR2 are SQVTM and ANQGSEA. This CDR3 comprises 11 residues. V lost 6 bases to trimming and J lost 5 bases, with 10 bases between them. In DNA form, the CDR3 reads TGCAGCGTGAAAACAGGGTATGGCTACACCTTC. Translated: CSVKTGYGYTF.

Ten or more counts support this clonotype. V and J are TRBV29-1 and TRBJ1-5, with 9 nucleotides matching TRBD1. CDR1 is SQVTM, CDR2 ANQGSEA, per germline. The V and J ends lost 6 bases and 9 bases, in that order; junction bases with no gene match: 15. This CDR3 comprises 15 residues. The CDR3 DNA is TGCAGCGTGATGGGACAGGGTAGTGGAGGGGCGCCCCAGCATTTT. This translates into CSVMGQGSGGAPQHF.

This clonotype was seen many times. The rearrangement joins TRBV6-5 to TRBJ2-5, with 8 positions matching TRBD1. V shed 6 bases and J 0 bases; nucleotides not matched to a gene: 6. Germline V CDR1 and CDR2: MNHEY, SVGAGI. There are 15 residues in the CDR3. Here the CDR3 reads CASRRPTGDQETQYF. The CDR3 DNA reads TGTGCCAGCAGGCGACCGACAGGGGACCAAGAGACCCAGTACTTC.

This clonotype has at least ten counts. V gene TRBV6-5 combines with J gene TRBJ1-4, with a weak D call TRBD1 (5 bases). The CDR3 has 14 amino acids. V lost 7 bases, J lost 5 bases, and 14 bases lay in between. Germline CDR1 reads MNHEY; CDR2 reads SVGAGI. The CDR3 coding sequence is TGTGCCAGCAACCAACGGGGGGGAAATGAAAAACTGTTTTTT. It yields the protein CASNQRGGNEKLFF.

There are many counts of this clonotype. J is TRBJ2-1 and V is TRBV7-2; D unresolved. The germline gives CDR1 SGHTA, CDR2 FQGNSA. The CDR3 is 11 amino acids. V was trimmed by 4 bases and J by 6 bases, leaving 4 bases between them. The CDR3 bases are TGTGCCAGCAGCTGGCCCAATGAGCAGTTCTTC. This translates into CASSWPNEQFF.

In this sample, this clonotype turned up many times. This chain links TRBV12-3 or TRBV12-4 with TRBJ1-2; the D gene is possibly TRBD1 (5 bases). This CDR3 has 13 amino acids. The V end was cut by 4 bases, the J end by 6 bases, with 12 bases between. The chain's CDR3 is CASSSPQGNGYTF. For the CDR3, the DNA is TGTGCCAGCAGTTCGCCGCAGGGTAATGGCTACACCTTC.

This clonotype occurred many times. The chain uses TRBV11-2 and TRBJ2-7; 10 bases fit TRBD1. The junction had 11 bases not matched to a gene; V was cut back by 7 bases and J by 5 bases. The CDR3 totals 15 residues. Germline-derived CDR1 and CDR2 are SGHAT and FQNNGV. CDR3 loop: CASKIGRDRGHEQYF. The CDR3 nucleotides read TGTGCCAGCAAAATAGGCCGGGACAGGGGCCACGAGCAGTACTTC.

At least ten counts were recorded for this clonotype. V and J are TRBV11-2 and TRBJ1-1, with D unclear. Trimming removed 0 bases at V and 1 base at J, with 9 bases between. CDR3 length: 15 amino acids. Germline assignment: CDR1 SGHAT and CDR2 FQNNGV. The CDR3 region is CASSLDPDPNTEAFF. As DNA, the CDR3 is TGTGCCAGCAGCTTAGACCCGGACCCGAACACTGAAGCTTTCTTT. Full variable domain (outside the CDR3, taken from reference TRBV11-2 and TRBJ1-1): EAGVAQSPRYKIIEKRQSVAFWCNPISGHATLYWYQQILGQGPKLLIQFQNNGVVDDSQLPKDRFSAERLKGVDSTLKIQPAKLEDSAVYLCASSLDPDPNTEAFFGQGTRLTVV.

This clonotype was detected ten times or more. The chain joins TRBV24-1 to TRBJ1-2, with 7 nucleotides matching TRBD1. This CDR3 region has 15 residues. Germline V gene sequence: CDR1 KGHDR, CDR2 SFDVKD. J was trimmed by 3 bases and V by 4 bases; bases with no gene match: 7. CDR3 amino acids: CATSDSTGFDYGYTF. The CDR3 coding sequence is TGTGCCACCAGTGACTCGACAGGGTTCGACTATGGCTACACCTTC.

Ten or more counts support this clonotype. The rearrangement joins TRBV20-1 to TRBJ1-2; D gene ambiguous. CDR3 length equals 14 residues. CDR1 DFQATT and CDR2 SNEGSKA come from the germline V gene (reference sequence). V was cut by 4 bases and J by 4 bases, with 16 bases left in between. CDR3 nucleotides: TGCAGTGCTATAAGCTCGCGCCTCGCCTATGGCTACACCTTC. Protein: CSAISSRLAYGYTF.

This clonotype was counted many times. V and J are TRBV20-1 and TRBJ1-1; D is unresolved. Per the germline V gene, CDR1 is DFQATT and CDR2 is SNEGSKA (reference sequence). This CDR3 is built from 12 residues. Deletions cut 6 bases from V and 3 bases from J, with 11 bases between. For the CDR3, the DNA is TGCAGTGCCCGTGGAGGGTACACTGAAGCTTTCTTT. This sequence encodes CSARGGYTEAFF.

This clonotype was recorded many times. This CDR3 reads CASSRGTGATNEKLFF. For the CDR3, the DNA is TGTGCCAGCAGTAGGGGGACAGGCGCAACTAATGAAAAACTGTTTTTT. The V gene is TRBV12-3 or TRBV12-4, the J gene TRBJ1-4; 8 nucleotides line up with TRBD1. There are 16 residues in the CDR3. V was clipped by 5 bases and J by 0 bases; unmatched bases: 5.